The rows below give T cell receptor beta chains drawn from one sample of a study of blood T cells in healthy people across ages. TCRdb reprocessed the 5' RACE reads with MiXCR, giving one entry per CDR3 protein. This table has a few hundred thousand distinct CDR3 sequences, 45% to 65% appearing once. The specimen was blood. The source of these receptors is a man aged 55-75 years in good health. CDR3s include the opening cysteine and the closing phenylalanine or tryptophan. D genes are given only for firm matches. Expanded clones get a size class; other rows say once, few or many, or leave the size out.

once	TRBV2	TRBJ2-7	NA	12	TGTGCCAACAAGGAAATCCGGTGGGAGCAGTACTTC	CANKEIRWEQYF
NA	TRBV12-5	TRBJ2-5	NA	15	TGTGCTAGTGCCCTCAGGGTTTCGTACCAAGAGACCCAGTACTTC	CASALRVSYQETQYF
NA	TRBV2	TRBJ2-7	NA	13	TGTGCCAGCAGTAGAGTCCAGGGCTACGAGCAGTACTTC	CASSRVQGYEQYF
few	TRBV10-3	TRBJ2-3	NA	13	TGTGCCATCAGCACCGACGGGGGTGATACGCAGTATTTT	CAISTDGGDTQYF
NA	TRBV20-1	TRBJ2-7	NA	15	TGCAGTGCTAGAGGGTCGTTGGCCAGGGACTACGAGCAGTACTTC	CSARGSLARDYEQYF
NA	TRBV6-1	TRBJ2-3	NA	13	TGTGCCAGCAGTGAAACACGGGCAGATACGCAGTATTTT	CASSETRADTQYF
NA	TRBV9	TRBJ1-1	NA	12	TGTGCCAGCAGCGCCACGAACACTGAAGCTTTCTTT	CASSATNTEAFF
few	TRBV5-1	TRBJ2-3	NA	15	TGCGCCAGCAGCTTGGCCGACAGAAGCACAGATACGCAGTATTTT	CASSLADRSTDTQYF
NA	TRBV9	TRBJ2-1	TRBD2	17	TGTGCCAGCAGTGTAGACCCCCTAGCGGGAGTGAGGAAGGAGCAGTTCTTC	CASSVDPLAGVRKEQFF
NA	TRBV2	TRBJ1-2	NA	14	TGTGCCAGCAGGCCGGGCAGCGGTAGCTATGGCTACACCTTC	CASRPGSGSYGYTF
once	TRBV20-1	TRBJ2-3	TRBD2	17	TGCAGTGCTCCCCCGGGTGGTAGCGGGGTCATCACAGATACGCAGTATTTT	CSAPPGGSGVITDTQYF
many	TRBV30	TRBJ1-6	TRBD1	14	TGTGCCTGGAGTCAGTCCCGGGGACAGAGTCTCCTCCACTTT	CAWSQSRGQSLLHF
NA	TRBV2	TRBJ2-5	NA	14	TGTGCCAGCAGTGAAGCGGGGGGCCTCAATGAGCAGTACTTC	CASSEAGGLNEQYF
NA	TRBV10-2	TRBJ1-1	NA	13	TGCGCCAGCAGTGAGCGGGGACTCCTCCGCGCTTTCTTT	CASSERGLLRAFF
few	TRBV7-8	TRBJ1-5	NA	16	TGTGCCAGCAGCTTAGGCAGGGGAACAGGGTATCAGCCCCAGCATTTT	CASSLGRGTGYQPQHF
many	TRBV10-3	TRBJ2-7	NA	15	TGTGCCATCAGTCCCACCAGTGGACTTTCTAACGAGCAGTACTTC	CAISPTSGLSNEQYF
NA	TRBV4-2	TRBJ2-1	TRBD1	15	TGTGCCAGCAGCCCATTCGGGACAGATTACAATGCGCAGTTCTTC	CASSPFGTDYNAQFF
NA	TRBV7-2	TRBJ1-5	TRBD1	15	TGTGCCAGCAGTCTCGGACAGGGGTTTGGGCAGCCCCAGCATTTT	CASSLGQGFGQPQHF
NA	TRBV18	TRBJ1-5	NA	15	TGTGCCAGCTCCCTAAGGGGTTCCAAGGATCAGCCCCAGCATTTT	CASSLRGSKDQPQHF
few	TRBV20-1	TRBJ1-1	NA	14	TGCAGTGCCCCCCCCCTGGGGCTGAACACTGAAGCTTTCTTT	CSAPPLGLNTEAFF
NA	TRBV28	TRBJ1-2	NA	12	TGTGCCAGCACTTGGGGCGCAGGCGGCTACACCTTC	CASTWGAGGYTF
NA	TRBV10-3	TRBJ2-7	TRBD1	15	TGTGCCATCAGTGAGTCCGGGACAGGTGGTTCCGAGCAGTACTTC	CAISESGTGGSEQYF
NA	TRBV20-1	TRBJ2-3	TRBD2	16	TGCAGTGCTAGTTCCGCGGGGGGGCGGAGCACAGATACGCAGTATTTT	CSASSAGGRSTDTQYF
NA	TRBV4-3	TRBJ1-2	TRBD1	16	TGCGCCAGCAGCCAAGATCCCGGACAGGGTATTTATGGCTACACCTTC	CASSQDPGQGIYGYTF
few	TRBV7-9	TRBJ1-4	NA	15	TGTGCCAGCAGCTTCAGGGAGGGGGTTAATGAAAAACTGTTTTTT	CASSFREGVNEKLFF
NA	TRBV5-1	TRBJ2-6	NA	15	TGCGCCAGCAGCCCCTACAGTCTTGGGGCCAACGTCCTGACTTTC	CASSPYSLGANVLTF
NA	TRBV4-3	TRBJ2-7	NA	15	TGCGCCAGCAGCCAAGAATCGGGCAGTACCTACGAGCAGTACTTC	CASSQESGSTYEQYF
few	TRBV28	TRBJ2-3	TRBD2	15	TGTGCCAGCAGTTTAGACGGGGGGGTCACAGATACGCAGTATTTT	CASSLDGGVTDTQYF
few	TRBV20-1	TRBJ2-7	TRBD2	15	TGCAGTGCTAGGGAGACACAAGGACTAGCGTACGAGCAGTACTTC	CSARETQGLAYEQYF
few	TRBV4-1	TRBJ2-5	TRBD1	15	TGCGCCAGCACTCCCGACAGGGGACGGGGGGAGACCCAGTACTTC	CASTPDRGRGETQYF
NA	TRBV3-1	TRBJ1-2	NA	15	TGTGCCAGCAGCCAAGGACAGAGAGCTAACTATGGCTACACCTTC	CASSQGQRANYGYTF
NA	TRBV9	TRBJ2-5	TRBD2	15	TGTGCCAGCAGCGTAGGGATAGCGGGAGGAGAGACCCAGTACTTC	CASSVGIAGGETQYF
NA	TRBV30	TRBJ1-2	NA	16	TGTGCCTGGAGTGTATCAGGCCAGTTCCCTAACTATGGCTACACCTTC	CAWSVSGQFPNYGYTF
NA	TRBV20-1	TRBJ2-5	NA	16	TGCAGTGCTAGTTCAGCAGGGGGGGCCTCTAAGGAGACCCAGTACTTC	CSASSAGGASKETQYF
NA	TRBV27	TRBJ1-2	NA	13	TGTGCCAGCAGTCCAGTGGGGTACTATGGCTACACCTTC	CASSPVGYYGYTF
many	TRBV9	TRBJ2-7	NA	14	TGTGCCAGCAGCGTAGGAATTACCTCGGGGGAGCAGTACTTC	CASSVGITSGEQYF
NA	TRBV6-6	TRBJ1-6	NA	16	TGTGCCAGCAGCACCACCCAGGGCGCCTATAATTCACCCCTCCACTTT	CASSTTQGAYNSPLHF
NA	TRBV4-1	TRBJ1-6	NA	18	TGCGCCAGCAGCCAAGAGGGGAGCCTGAGCTCCTATAATTCACCCCTCCACTTT	CASSQEGSLSSYNSPLHF
NA	TRBV11-2	TRBJ1-5	NA	15	TGTGCCAGCAGCTGGGACCCTACGGGCAATCAGCCCCAGCATTTT	CASSWDPTGNQPQHF
NA	TRBV12-3/TRBV12-4	TRBJ2-5	NA	14	TGTGCCAGCAGTTTTGCGGGGACGAACAATGAGCAGTACTTC	CASSFAGTNNEQYF
NA	TRBV11-2	TRBJ1-1	NA	13	TGTGCCAGCAGCCGGGAGACGAACACTGAAGCTTTCTTT	CASSRETNTEAFF
few	TRBV7-2	TRBJ2-7	NA	12	TGTGCCAGCAGACTAGCATCCTACGAGCAGTACTTC	CASRLASYEQYF
NA	TRBV20-1	TRBJ2-3	NA	15	TGCAGTGCTAGAAAACAGAGAACTTACACAGATACGCAGTATTTT	CSARKQRTYTDTQYF
few	TRBV30	TRBJ2-3	TRBD1	12	TGTGCCTTCAGTTTGGACAGGGATTCGCAGTATTTT	CAFSLDRDSQYF
NA	TRBV27	TRBJ1-4	NA	17	TGTGCCAGCAGTTTAGGGGCCGGGCGGCTGGGTAATGAAAAACTGTTTTTT	CASSLGAGRLGNEKLFF
NA	TRBV20-1	TRBJ2-3	NA	14	TGCAGTGCTAGTGGGGGCTCTAGCACAGATACGCAGTATTTT	CSASGGSSTDTQYF
NA	TRBV7-2	TRBJ2-5	NA	14	TGTGCCAGCAGCTTCGGACGGTCGGAGAGCGGGCAGTACTTC	CASSFGRSESGQYF
once	TRBV7-9	TRBJ2-3	NA	14	TGTGCCAGCACTTCAACAGGGTATGAGGATACGCAGTATTTT	CASTSTGYEDTQYF
NA	TRBV6-5	TRBJ2-5	NA	14	TGTGCCAGCAGTTACGGGACGGCTGAAGGGACCCAGTACTTC	CASSYGTAEGTQYF
NA	TRBV7-9	TRBJ1-2	NA	14	TGTGCCAGCAGCTTAGGGGCCGCCGGCTATGGCTACACCTTC	CASSLGAAGYGYTF
many	TRBV11-2	TRBJ2-3	TRBD1	15	TGTGCCAGCAGCTTAGTTACAGGGGGCACAGATACGCAGTATTTT	CASSLVTGGTDTQYF
NA	TRBV6-2/TRBV6-3	TRBJ2-7	NA	14	TGTGCCAGCAGTGACTCGAAGGGAGCGTACGAGCAGTACTTC	CASSDSKGAYEQYF
NA	TRBV19	TRBJ2-5	NA	15	TGTGCCAGTAGTATCGGGGGAATCCCTCCGGAGACCCAGTACTTC	CASSIGGIPPETQYF
NA	TRBV7-9	TRBJ2-1	TRBD2	15	TGTGCCAGCAACCCTCCCGGACTAGGGGACAATGAGCAGTTCTTC	CASNPPGLGDNEQFF
NA	TRBV4-2	TRBJ2-1	NA	13	TGTGCCAGCAGCCAAGGGGTTGGGGATGAGCAGTTCTTC	CASSQGVGDEQFF
NA	TRBV27	TRBJ2-1	TRBD2	15	TGTGCCAGCAACAAACTAGCGGGAGGGTTCGGTGAGCAGTTCTTC	CASNKLAGGFGEQFF
NA	TRBV3-1	TRBJ2-3	NA	14	TGTGCCAGCAGAAAGGCGGTTAGCACAGATACGCAGTATTTT	CASRKAVSTDTQYF